Below, 24 T cell receptor beta chains from the same sample are listed, as sequenced in a study of control samples from healthy donors and cancer patients. Clones were sequenced by immunoSEQ multiplex PCR, and TCRdb holds only the in-frame ones, with some missing. The table has some 130,000 clones, around 92% seen once; the top ten hold over 2%. Sequenced material: blood. The receptors here all came from a woman in her forties or fifties in good health.

The gene calls are TRBV7-8 and TRBJ2-3; TRBD2 aligns across 9 bases. This CDR3 spans 16 amino acids. Germline loops: CDR1 SGHVS, CDR2 FQNEAQ. The V segment lost 3 bases and the J segment 7 bases; nucleotides outside the gene matches: 11. The CDR3 loop is CASSLLWREGLNTQYF. The CDR3, as DNA: TGTGCCAGCAGCTTGCTTTGGCGGGAGGGCTTAAATACGCAGTATTTT.

V and J are TRBV6-1 and TRBJ1-1; no definite D call. V was shortened by 2 bases and J by 11 bases, with 15 bases between the two germline ends. The CDR3 length is 13 residues. CDR1 is MNHNS, CDR2 SASEGT, per germline. Here the CDR3 DNA reads TGTGCCAGCAGTGAACTTTTCCCCCCCGATGCTTTCTTT. Amino acid sequence: CASSELFPPDAFF.

The CDR3 DNA follows: TGCAGCGTTGGCTCGCATGAGCAGTTCTTC. It encodes CSVGSHEQFF. This rearrangement joins TRBV29-1 to TRBJ2-1; the D is unclear. Germline-derived CDR1 and CDR2 are SQVTM and ANQGSEA. The length of the CDR3 is 10 residues. The V end was cut by 4 bases, the J end by 8 bases, with 6 bases between.

The chain carries TRBV5-1 and TRBJ1-2; a weak D match, TRBD1 (5 bases). The CDR3 totals 17 residues. CDR1 and CDR2 from the germline V gene are SGHRS and YFSETQ. The V and J ends lost 0 bases and 4 bases respectively, with 19 bases between them. Here the CDR3 DNA reads TGCGCCAGCAGCTTGGCCGATCGCGGACACCACCTCTATGGCTACACCTTC. Its protein is CASSLADRGHHLYGYTF.

V and J are TRBV27 and TRBJ1-2, with D possibly TRBD1 on 6 matching bases. This CDR3 has 14 residues. V was pared by 0 bases and J by 8 bases, with 13 bases between. CDR1 is MNHEY and CDR2 is SMNVEV in the germline V gene (reference sequence). CDR3 bases: TGTGCCAGCAGTTTATCTCAGGGGAGTAGGGGCTACACCTTC. Protein product: CASSLSQGSRGYTF.

This rearrangement joins TRBV6-5 to TRBJ2-3; possibly TRBD1 or TRBD2 for D (5 bases each). The germline gives CDR1 MNHEY, CDR2 SVGAGI. Between the trimmed V and J ends, which lost 6 bases and 6 bases, there was a span of 13 bases. This CDR3 contains 13 residues. The CDR3 sequence: CASSRDPTDTQYF. CDR3 DNA sequence: TGTGCCAGCAGCAGGGACCCAACGGATACGCAGTATTTT.

The rearrangement links TRBV2 to TRBJ1-2, with D possibly TRBD1 on 6 matching bases. The CDR3 spans 15 residues. With 2 bases removed from V and 8 bases from J, the gap between germline ends came to 18 bases. Germline lookup yields CDR1 SNHLY and CDR2 FYNNEI. The CDR3 protein is CASSEIGTTGGGYTF. DNA of the CDR3: TGTGCCAGCAGTGAAATAGGGACAACTGGAGGGGGCTACACCTTC.

This clone was detected only a few times. This chain links TRBV5-5 with TRBJ2-7; 10 bases map to TRBD2. The CDR3 runs 16 residues. The germline CDR1 and CDR2 sequences are SGHKS and YYEKEE (reference sequence). V shed 4 bases and J 7 bases; nucleotides not matched to a gene: 14. CDR3 amino acids: CASSPLKREGPGEQYF. CDR3 nucleotides: TGTGCCAGCAGCCCCCTCAAGCGGGAGGGTCCAGGAGAGCAGTACTTC.

The chain joins TRBV18 to TRBJ1-1, with 8 bases identical to TRBD1. V was clipped by 6 bases and J by 1 base; unmatched bases: 4. This CDR3 has 14 residues. Germline CDR1 reads KGHSH; CDR2 reads LQKENI. The CDR3 DNA sequence: TGTGCCAGCTCCCGAGGACAGGGGAACACTGAAGCTTTCTTT. It codes for CASSRGQGNTEAFF.

The chain is built from TRBV14 and TRBJ2-3; D gene unclear. The germline V gene encodes CDR1 SGHDN and CDR2 FVKESK. This CDR3 has 12 amino acids. Between the trimmed V and J ends, which lost 2 bases and 1 base, there was a span of 1 base. CDR3 DNA sequence: TGTGCCAGCAGCCAACGCACAGATACGCAGTATTTT. The encoded protein is CASSQRTDTQYF.

The rearrangement uses TRBV4-1 and TRBJ1-2; possible D gene TRBD1, 5 bases. CDR3 length: 15 residues. Germline CDR1 MGHRA, CDR2 YSYEKL. The V and J ends lost 0 bases and 8 bases respectively, with 16 bases between them. CDR3 amino acids: CASSQESTVNRGYTF. CDR3 sequence (DNA): TGCGCCAGCAGCCAAGAGTCGACAGTTAATCGGGGCTACACCTTC.

The CDR3 DNA follows: TGCGCCAGCAGCTTTAATAGCGGCCTGAACACCGGGGAGCTGTTTTTT. It translates to CASSFNSGLNTGELFF. This sequence joins TRBV5-1 and TRBJ2-2; perhaps TRBD2 as D (6 bases). The V gene's germline CDR1 is SGHRS and CDR2 YFSETQ. With 2 bases removed from V and 1 base from J, the gap between germline ends came to 12 bases. The length of the CDR3 is 16 residues.

The chain is built from TRBV28 and TRBJ2-3, with 9 bases that match TRBD2. This CDR3 is 17 amino acids long. V dropped 6 bases and J dropped 6; count of bases not matched to a gene: 16. Germline V gene sequence: CDR1 MDHEN, CDR2 SYDVKM. The CDR3 protein is CASSPLGASGISDTQYF. The CDR3 bases are TGTGCCAGCAGCCCGCTAGGGGCTAGCGGGATATCGGATACGCAGTATTTT.

This clone was seen a single time. The rearrangement joins TRBV3-1 (or the pseudogene TRBV3-2) to TRBJ1-2; D unresolved. CDR3 length: 17 amino acids. Germline CDR1 and CDR2: LGHDT and YNNKEL (reference sequence). V dropped 1 base and J dropped 0 bases, with 15 bases sitting between them. In nucleotides, the CDR3 is TGTGCCAGCAGCCAAGCGTGGGGAGCCGGAGCTAACTATGGCTACACCTTC. It codes for CASSQAWGAGANYGYTF.

This clone appeared a single time. This chain links TRBV18 with TRBJ2-7; 11 nucleotides line up with TRBD2. This CDR3 is built from 15 residues. Trimming at V came to 5 bases and at J to 4 bases, leaving 7 bases not matched to a gene. Germline V CDR1 and CDR2: KGHSH, LQKENI. CDR3 amino acids: CASSEMTSGTYEQYF. The CDR3 coding sequence is TGTGCCAGCTCAGAAATGACTAGCGGGACGTACGAGCAGTACTTC.

This chain uses TRBV28 with TRBJ2-7; 10 nucleotides align to TRBD1. This CDR3 contains 13 residues. Trimming removed 6 bases from V and 4 bases from J; junction bases left unmatched: 3. CDR1 and CDR2 from the germline V gene are MDHEN and SYDVKM. As DNA, the CDR3 is TGTGCCAGCAGGACAGGGGGCAGGTACGAGCAGTACTTC. Amino acids: CASRTGGRYEQYF. The full variable domain, completed using reference TRBV28 and TRBJ2-7, is DVKVTQSSRYLVKRTGEKVFLECVQDMDHENMFWYRQDPGLGLRLIYFSYDVKMKEKGDIPEGYSVSREKKERFSLILESASTNQTSMYLCASRTGGRYEQYFGPGTRLTVT.

The chain joins TRBV19 to TRBJ1-1; possibly TRBD1 for D (6 bases). The CDR3 runs 14 residues. The germline gives CDR1 LNHDA, CDR2 SQIVND (reference sequence). Between the trimmed V and J ends, which lost 5 bases and 2 bases, there was a span of 12 bases. In DNA, the CDR3 is TGTGCCAGTAGTGCCCGGGACACCAACACTGAAGCTTTCTTT. It specifies CASSARDTNTEAFF.

The chain has TRBV6-5 and TRBJ1-6, with TRBD1 identical over 7 bases. There are 14 residues in the CDR3. Germline-derived CDR1 and CDR2 are MNHEY and SVGAGI. J gave up 7 bases and V 6 bases, and 6 bases lay outside the gene matches. CDR3: CASSSGTANSPLHF. CDR3 DNA: TGTGCCAGCAGCTCCGGGACAGCGAATTCACCCCTCCACTTT.

The count of this clone is one. The chain employs TRBV19 and TRBJ1-3, with 7 bases aligning to TRBD1. The CDR3 is 15 amino acids. Germline values: CDR1 LNHDA, CDR2 SQIVND (reference sequence). The junction had 6 bases not matched to a gene; V was cut back by 4 bases and J by 3 bases. The CDR3 nucleotides read TGTGCCAGTAGTAGCCGACAGGGAGATGGAAACACCATATATTTT. Its translation: CASSSRQGDGNTIYF.

This chain joins TRBV19 and TRBJ2-5, with TRBD2 matching over 12 bases. J lost 4 bases, V lost 1 base, and 7 bases had no gene match. Germline CDR1 reads LNHDA; CDR2 reads SQIVND (reference sequence). This CDR3 is built from 17 residues. The CDR3 DNA is TGTGCCAGTAGTATAGGGGAGACTAGCGGGAGAGCAGAGACCCAGTACTTC. This gives the protein CASSIGETSGRAETQYF.

The chain uses TRBV10-3 and TRBJ1-2; the D gene is possibly TRBD1 (6 bases). CDR3 length: 12 amino acids. The ends were cut back, 7 bases at V and 7 bases at J, with 13 bases in the middle. Germline lookup yields CDR1 ENHRY and CDR2 SYGVKD. Here the CDR3 reads CAITEGGRGYTF. CDR3 nucleotides: TGTGCCATCACGGAAGGGGGACGTGGCTACACCTTC.

The rearrangement joins TRBV4-1 to TRBJ2-2, with D possibly TRBD2 on 7 matching bases. The V and J ends lost 2 bases and 0 bases respectively, with 16 bases between them. The CDR3 has 18 amino acids. CDR1 is MGHRA, CDR2 YSYEKL, per germline. The CDR3 DNA is TGCGCCAGCAGCCAAAGGGGGACTATGCGACCGAACACCGGGGAGCTGTTTTTT. Its protein is CASSQRGTMRPNTGELFF.

V gene TRBV29-1 combines with J gene TRBJ1-1; D might be TRBD1 (5 bases). Trimming took off 1 base at V and 5 bases at J, with 8 bases between the two ends. The CDR3 loop spans 12 amino acids. Germline values: CDR1 SQVTM, CDR2 ANQGSEA. CDR3 DNA sequence: TGCAGCGTTGAAGCCCAGGGAACTGAAGCTTTCTTT. It yields the protein CSVEAQGTEAFF.

This sequence joins TRBV11-3 and TRBJ2-3; 10 bases are a match to TRBD2. This CDR3 comprises 17 residues. CDR1 SGHNT and CDR2 YENEEA come from the germline V gene. The J segment lost 2 bases and the V segment lost 5 bases, leaving 10 bases of the junction unmatched. CDR3 coding DNA: TGTGCCAGCAGCCCCGACGGGAGCGGGGGGGCCACAGATACGCAGTATTTT. Translating it yields CASSPDGSGGATDTQYF.